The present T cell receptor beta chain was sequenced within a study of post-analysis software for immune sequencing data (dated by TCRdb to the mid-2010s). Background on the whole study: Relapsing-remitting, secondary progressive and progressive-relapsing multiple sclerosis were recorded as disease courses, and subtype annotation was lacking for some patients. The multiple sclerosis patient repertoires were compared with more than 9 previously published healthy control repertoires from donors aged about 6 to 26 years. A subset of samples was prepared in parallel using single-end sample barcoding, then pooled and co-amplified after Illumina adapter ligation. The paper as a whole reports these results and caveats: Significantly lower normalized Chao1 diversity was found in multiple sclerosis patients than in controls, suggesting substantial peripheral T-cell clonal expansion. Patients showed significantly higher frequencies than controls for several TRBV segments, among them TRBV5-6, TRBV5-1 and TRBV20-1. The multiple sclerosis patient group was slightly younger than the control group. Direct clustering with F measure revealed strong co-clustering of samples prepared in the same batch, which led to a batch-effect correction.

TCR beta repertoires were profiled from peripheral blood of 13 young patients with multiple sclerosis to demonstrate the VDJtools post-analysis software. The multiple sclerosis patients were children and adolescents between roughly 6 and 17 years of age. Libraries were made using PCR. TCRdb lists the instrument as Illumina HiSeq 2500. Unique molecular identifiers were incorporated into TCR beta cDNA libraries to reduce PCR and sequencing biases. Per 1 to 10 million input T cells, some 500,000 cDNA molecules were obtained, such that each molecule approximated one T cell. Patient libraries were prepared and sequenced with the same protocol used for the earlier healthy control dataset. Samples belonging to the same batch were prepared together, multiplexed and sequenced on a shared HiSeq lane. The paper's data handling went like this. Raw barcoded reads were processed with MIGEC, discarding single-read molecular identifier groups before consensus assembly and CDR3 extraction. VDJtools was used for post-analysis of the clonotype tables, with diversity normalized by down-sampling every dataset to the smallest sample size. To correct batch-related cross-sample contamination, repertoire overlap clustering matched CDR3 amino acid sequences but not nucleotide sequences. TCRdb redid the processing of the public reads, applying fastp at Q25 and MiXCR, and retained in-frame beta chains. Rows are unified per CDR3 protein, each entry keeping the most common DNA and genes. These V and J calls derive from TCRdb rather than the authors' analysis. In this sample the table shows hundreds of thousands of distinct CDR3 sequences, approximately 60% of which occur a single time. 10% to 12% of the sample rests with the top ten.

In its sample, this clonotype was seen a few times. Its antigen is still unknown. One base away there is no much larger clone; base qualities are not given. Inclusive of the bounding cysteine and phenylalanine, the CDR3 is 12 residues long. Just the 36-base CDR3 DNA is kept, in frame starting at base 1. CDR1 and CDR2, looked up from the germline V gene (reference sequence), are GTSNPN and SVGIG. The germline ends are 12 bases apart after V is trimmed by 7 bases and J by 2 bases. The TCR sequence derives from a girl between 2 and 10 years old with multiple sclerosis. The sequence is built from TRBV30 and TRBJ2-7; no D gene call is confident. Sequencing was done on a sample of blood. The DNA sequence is TGTGCCTTTGGACGCGATCCCTACGAGCAGTACTTC. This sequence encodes CAFGRDPYEQYF. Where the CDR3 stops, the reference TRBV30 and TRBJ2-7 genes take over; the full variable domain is SQTIHQWPATLVQPVGSPLSLECTVEGTSNPNLYWYRQAAGRGLQLLFYSVGIGQISSEVPQNLSASRPQDRQFILSSKKLLLSDSGFYLCAFGRDPYEQYFGPGTRLTVT.